This TCR beta chain originates from a study of T cells in women clearing cervical HPV infection. With respect to this clone: Read sequence stops 3 residues before the CDR3 end, and the germline J gene provides the missing end.

Profiled with immunoSEQ multiplex PCR; TCRdb holds only in-frame clones, not every one. The sample includes 30,000 to 35,000 clones. CDR3 length: 17 residues. Trimming cost V 1 base and J 1 base; bases outside gene matches: 7. CDR1 is SGHDN and CDR2 is FVKESK in the germline V gene. This receptor was identified in a woman aged 18 to 75 with a cervical HPV16 infection that either progressed to CIN3+ or cleared (not recorded which). The gene calls are TRBV14 and TRBJ2-3; TRBD1 matches at 8 bases. The sequenced material came from blood buffy coat. The CDR3 loop reads CASSQAPTGVGTDTQYF. CDR3 DNA (partial): TGTGCCAGCAGCCAAGCCCCGACAGGGGTTGGCACAGATACG.